This passage covers 21 T cell receptor beta chains from one sample sequenced in a study of T cells after yellow fever vaccination. TCRdb re-analysed the 5' RACE reads in MiXCR, keeping a single row per CDR3 protein. The sample includes about 360,000 distinct CDR3 sequences, more than 5.5% of them seen just once. This material consisted of PBMCs, taken 5 days after the yellow fever booster vaccination. Receptors originate from a man aged 25 to 40 who received the YFV17D yellow fever vaccine.

This clonotype was seen many times. V gene TRBV5-5 combines with J gene TRBJ1-2; D remains ambiguous. The CDR3 contains 14 residues. Germline-derived CDR1 and CDR2 are SGHKS and YYEKEE (reference sequence). V lost 6 bases and J 5 bases, leaving 17 bases between the germline ends. CDR3 sequence (DNA): TGTGCCAGCACGATTGATAACCGGGGTTATGGCTACACCTTC. This codes for CASTIDNRGYGYTF.

J is TRBJ2-4 and V is TRBV28; TRBD2 matches at 14 bases. After removal of 5 bases from V and 3 bases from J, the junction contained 9 bases not matched to a gene. The CDR3 has 18 residues. Germline CDR1 reads MDHEN; CDR2 reads SYDVKM. CDR3 protein: CASSLPLGLAGDKNIQYF. The CDR3 DNA is TGTGCCAGCAGTCTACCACTGGGACTAGCGGGAGACAAAAACATTCAGTACTTC. The variable domain in full, completed from reference TRBV28 and TRBJ2-4, reads DVKVTQSSRYLVKRTGEKVFLECVQDMDHENMFWYRQDPGLGLRLIYFSYDVKMKEKGDIPEGYSVSREKKERFSLILESASTNQTSMYLCASSLPLGLAGDKNIQYFGAGTRLSVL.

This clonotype was seen many times. The CDR3 reads CASNNHRGLAGGTGELFF. CDR3 sequence (DNA): TGTGCCAGCAACAACCATCGAGGACTAGCGGGAGGAACCGGGGAGCTGTTTTTT. The chain links TRBV14 to TRBJ2-2; TRBD2 matches at 14 bases. This CDR3 spans 18 amino acids. V trimming: 7 bases; J trimming: 5 bases; junction bases outside the gene matches: 12. CDR1 is SGHDN and CDR2 is FVKESK in the germline V gene. Using reference TRBV14 and TRBJ2-2 for the parts outside the CDR3, the full variable domain is EAGVTQFPSHSVIEKGQTVTLRCDPISGHDNLYWYRRVMGKEIKFLLHFVKESKQDESGMPNNRFLAERTGGTYSTLKVQPAELEDSGVYFCASNNHRGLAGGTGELFFGEGSRLTVL.

This clonotype was seen a handful of times. CDR3 in amino acids: CASSQGGRRQGSTGELFF. In nucleotides, the CDR3 is TGTGCCAGCAGCCAAGGGGGGCGGAGGCAGGGCTCCACCGGGGAGCTGTTTTTT. The genes are TRBV3-1 and TRBJ2-2, with a tentative D call TRBD1 (6 bases). The length of the CDR3 is 18 residues. The germline gives CDR1 LGHDT, CDR2 YNNKEL (reference sequence). Trimming removed 1 base at V and 4 bases at J, with 19 bases between.

The table lists this clonotype with a few counts. The chain recombines TRBV29-1 with TRBJ2-1; 9 bases map to TRBD2. Germline values: CDR1 SQVTM, CDR2 ANQGSEA. The CDR3 has 15 amino acids. V dropped 7 bases and J dropped 1; count of bases not matched to a gene: 8. CDR3 in amino acids: CSALAGVTSYNEQFF. Here the CDR3 DNA reads TGCAGCGCATTAGCGGGAGTAACGTCCTACAATGAGCAGTTCTTC.

This clonotype was recorded many times. V usage is TRBV28 and J usage is TRBJ2-5; 9 nucleotides align to TRBD2. Germline V gene lookup returns CDR1 MDHEN and CDR2 SYDVKM. The CDR3 sequence is 13 residues long. Germline trimming cut 7 bases from V and 7 bases from J; bases unmatched to any gene: 7. The CDR3 spells CASTPSGVRTQYF. CDR3 DNA: TGTGCCAGCACTCCTAGCGGGGTCCGGACCCAGTACTTC.

The rearrangement links TRBV7-9 to TRBJ2-5; 8 bases match TRBD2. J lost 1 base, V lost 6 bases, and 10 bases had no gene match. The germline V gene has CDR1 SEHNR and CDR2 FQNEAQ (reference sequence). This CDR3 spans 16 amino acids. CDR3 nucleotide sequence: TGTGCCAGCAGTTCTACCGTTGGACTAGCCCAAGAGACCCAGTACTTC. This gives the protein CASSSTVGLAQETQYF.

This clonotype was seen more than once but under ten times. The rearrangement links TRBV6-2 or TRBV6-3 to TRBJ1-5; D gene uncertain. The V gene's germline CDR1 is MNHEY and CDR2 SVGEGT. This CDR3 is 15 amino acids long. V lost 2 bases to trimming and J lost 0 bases, with 8 bases between them. CDR3 coding DNA: TGTGCCAGCAGTTACGGGCAGCTTAGCAATCAGCCCCAGCATTTT. Protein: CASSYGQLSNQPQHF.

This clonotype was recorded a few times. The gene calls are TRBV4-2 and TRBJ2-1, with D hard to call. The germline V gene has CDR1 LGHNA and CDR2 YNFKEQ. This CDR3 region has 14 residues. V gave up 1 base and J gave up 9 bases, with 13 bases separating them. Here the CDR3 reads CASSQVLGWAEQFF. CDR3 nucleotide sequence: TGTGCCAGCAGCCAAGTGTTAGGGTGGGCTGAGCAGTTCTTC.

This chain connects TRBV6-5 to TRBJ2-1, with D uncertain. The CDR3 is made up of 14 amino acids. CDR1 MNHEY and CDR2 SVGAGI come from the germline V gene. Trimming shortened V by 4 bases and J by 4 bases, and 11 bases separated the two germline ends. This chain's CDR3 is CASSSTMNYNEQFF. The CDR3 DNA follows: TGTGCCAGCAGTTCTACCATGAATTACAATGAGCAGTTCTTC.

At least ten counts were recorded for this clonotype. The DNA for the CDR3 is TGTGCCAGCAGTTACGGGGCCGGGGAGCTGTTTTTT. Amino acids: CASSYGAGELFF. The chain couples TRBV6-6 to TRBJ2-2; D uncertain. In germline, CDR1 is MNHNY, CDR2 SVGAGI (reference sequence). The CDR3 length is 12 residues. Trimming left V 2 bases short and J 6 bases short, with 4 bases between.

Many counts were recorded for this clonotype. The V gene is TRBV7-2, the J gene TRBJ2-7, with 9 bases fitting TRBD1. The CDR3 contains 13 residues. The V gene end was trimmed by 8 bases and the J gene end by 7 bases; junction bases not matched to a gene: 9. Germline CDR1 reads SGHTA; CDR2 reads FQGNSA. The CDR3 reads CASGRQGGSEQYF. The CDR3 nucleotides are TGTGCCAGCGGAAGACAGGGGGGTTCTGAGCAGTACTTC.

This clonotype appeared many times. This chain connects TRBV3-1 to TRBJ2-7; TRBD2 aligns across 9 bases. The CDR3 sequence is 15 residues long. V lost 1 base to trimming and J lost 5 bases; unmatched junction nucleotides: 6. The germline CDR1 and CDR2 sequences are LGHDT and YNNKEL (reference sequence). CDR3 in DNA: TGTGCCAGCAGCCAAGTTCTAGCGGGAATGAACGAGCAGTACTTC. It encodes CASSQVLAGMNEQYF.

There are many counts of this clonotype. This chain uses TRBV7-3 with TRBJ1-1, with D uncertain. This CDR3 contains 14 residues. V lost 4 bases, J lost 2 bases, and 11 bases lay in between. Germline CDR1 is SGHTA and CDR2 is FQGTGA. CDR3 in amino acids: CASSSRKVNTEAFF. For the CDR3, the DNA is TGTGCCAGCAGCTCGAGAAAGGTTAACACTGAAGCTTTCTTT.

The V call is TRBV20-1, the J call TRBJ2-2; 9 bases fit TRBD2. Germline lookup yields CDR1 DFQATT and CDR2 SNEGSKA (reference sequence). V trimming: 2 bases; J trimming: 1 base; junction bases outside the gene matches: 11. The CDR3 runs to 18 residues. The CDR3 nucleotides are TGCAGTGCTAGAAAACGACCGGGACTAGCCCTGAACACCGGGGAGCTGTTTTTT. This translates into CSARKRPGLALNTGELFF.

A few counts support this clonotype. The V call is TRBV15, the J call TRBJ2-7; no clear D gene. The V and J ends lost 0 bases and 2 bases respectively, with 5 bases between them. The germline V gene encodes CDR1 LNHNV and CDR2 YYDKDF (reference sequence). The CDR3 is 13 amino acids. In DNA form, the CDR3 reads TGTGCCACCAGCAGAGAGGGGACCTACGAGCAGTACTTC. Its translation: CATSREGTYEQYF.

This clonotype was counted only a few times. V and J are TRBV4-3 and TRBJ2-1; D gene unclear. The germline gives CDR1 LGHNA, CDR2 YSLEER. This CDR3 spans 13 amino acids. V gave up 0 bases and J gave up 9 bases, with 9 bases separating them. CDR3 nucleotides: TGCGCCAGCAGCCAAGAACTTCACGTTGAGCAGTTCTTC. Translating gives CASSQELHVEQFF.

This clonotype occurred many times. This rearrangement joins TRBV28 to TRBJ2-3; TRBD2 aligns across 11 bases. Germline V lookup: CDR1 MDHEN, CDR2 SYDVKM. This CDR3 region has 17 residues. Trimming removed 7 bases from V and 6 bases from J; junction bases left unmatched: 15. Here the CDR3 reads CASKGLAGLPTGDTQYF. CDR3 in DNA: TGTGCCAGCAAAGGACTAGCGGGCCTACCGACGGGGGATACGCAGTATTTT.

This clonotype was found a few times. J is TRBJ2-1 and V is TRBV29-1; 9 bases map to TRBD2. There are 14 residues in the CDR3. From germline, CDR1 is SQVTM and CDR2 ANQGSEA. Trimming removed 6 bases from V and 4 bases from J; junction bases left unmatched: 7. CDR3 in amino acids: CSVLDSGSYNEQFF. The CDR3 DNA is TGCAGCGTCCTAGATAGCGGGAGTTACAATGAGCAGTTCTTC.

In its sample, this clonotype was seen a few times. The CDR3 DNA reads TGCAGTGCTAGGAGGCAGATCTACAATGAGCAGTTCTTC. It yields the protein CSARRQIYNEQFF. The chain recombines TRBV20-1 with TRBJ2-1; D unclear. CDR3 length: 13 residues. Germline values: CDR1 DFQATT, CDR2 SNEGSKA (reference sequence). The germline V and J ends were trimmed by 3 bases and 3 bases, with 9 bases remaining between them.

The chain carries TRBV9 and TRBJ2-7; 7 positions match TRBD2. Germline CDR1 SGDLS, CDR2 YYNGEE. There are 15 residues in the CDR3. V gave up 0 bases and J gave up 3 bases; unmatched junction bases: 6. Written as DNA, the CDR3 is TGTGCCAGCAGCGTAGGAGGGGACTACGTCTACGAGCAGTACTTC. The encoded protein is CASSVGGDYVYEQYF.